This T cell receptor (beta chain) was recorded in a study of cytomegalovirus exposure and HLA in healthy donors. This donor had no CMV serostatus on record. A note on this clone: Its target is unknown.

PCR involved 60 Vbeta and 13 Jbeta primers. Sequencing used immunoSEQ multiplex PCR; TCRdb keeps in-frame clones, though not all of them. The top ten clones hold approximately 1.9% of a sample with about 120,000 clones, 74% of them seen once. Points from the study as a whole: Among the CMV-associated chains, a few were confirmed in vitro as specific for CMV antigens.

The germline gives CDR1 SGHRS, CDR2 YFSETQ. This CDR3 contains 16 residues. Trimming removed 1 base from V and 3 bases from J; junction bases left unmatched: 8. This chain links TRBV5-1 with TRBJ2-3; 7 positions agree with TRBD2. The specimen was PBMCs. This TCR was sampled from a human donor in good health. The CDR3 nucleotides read TGCGCCAGCAGCTTGCGTGGCGGGAGACAAACAGATACGCAGTATTTT. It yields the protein CASSLRGGRQTDTQYF.